This T cell receptor (beta chain) stems from a study of low-dose radiotherapy and immunotherapy resistance in tumors. Study-level background: Patients' oral aspirin dose was 300 mg daily across four cycles from cycle 1 day 1.

Specified time point: before trial treatment. Donors were treated with nivolumab, ipilimumab, aspirin, and low-dose cyclophosphamide and radiotherapy. Trimming left V 4 bases short and J 10 bases short, with 19 bases between. The CDR3 sequence is 14 residues long. This clonotype has at least ten counts. Priming of first-strand cDNA relied on TRAV- and TRBV-specific primers (covering alpha and beta chains). For amplifying TCRs, the PCR ran for about 20 cycles with Phusion, which was used together with a constant-region primer and the adapter on the V primers. TCRdb passed the reads through MiXCR, listing each CDR3 protein once. The data hold some 71,000 distinct CDR3 sequences, with more than 25% observed a single time.

The sample here was PBMCs, taken before treatment. V gene TRBV12-3 or TRBV12-4 combines with J gene TRBJ1-1, with a weak D call TRBD1 (5 bases). The TCR sequence derives from a female donor with ovarian cancer. This CDR3 is CASSSTGTHGGAFF. The CDR3 bases are TGTGCCAGCAGTTCCACCGGGACCCATGGAGGAGCTTTCTTT.